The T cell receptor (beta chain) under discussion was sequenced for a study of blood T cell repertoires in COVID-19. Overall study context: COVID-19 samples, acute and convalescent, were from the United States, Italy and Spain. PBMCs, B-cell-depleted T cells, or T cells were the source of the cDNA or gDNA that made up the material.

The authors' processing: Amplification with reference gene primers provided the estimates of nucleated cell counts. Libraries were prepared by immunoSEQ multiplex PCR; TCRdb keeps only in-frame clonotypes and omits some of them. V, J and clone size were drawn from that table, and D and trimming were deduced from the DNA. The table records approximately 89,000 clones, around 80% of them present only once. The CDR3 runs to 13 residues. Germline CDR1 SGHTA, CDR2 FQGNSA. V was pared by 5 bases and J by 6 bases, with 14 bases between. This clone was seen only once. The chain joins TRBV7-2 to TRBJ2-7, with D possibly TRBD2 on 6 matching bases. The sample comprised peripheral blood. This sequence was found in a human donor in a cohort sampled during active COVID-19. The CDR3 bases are TGTGCCAGCAGCAGACGGGAGCGCAGCGAGCAGTACTTC. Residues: CASSRRERSEQYF.